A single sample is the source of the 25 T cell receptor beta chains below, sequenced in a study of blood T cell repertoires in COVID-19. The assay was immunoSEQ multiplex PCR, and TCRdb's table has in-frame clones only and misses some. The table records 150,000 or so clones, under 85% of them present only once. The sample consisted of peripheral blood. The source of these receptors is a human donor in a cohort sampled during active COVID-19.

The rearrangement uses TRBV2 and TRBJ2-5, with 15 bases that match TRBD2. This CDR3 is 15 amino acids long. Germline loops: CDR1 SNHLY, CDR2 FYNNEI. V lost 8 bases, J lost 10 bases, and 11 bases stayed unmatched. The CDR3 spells CASGSTGTSGGNQYF. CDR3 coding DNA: TGTGCCAGCGGATCGACCGGGACTAGCGGGGGGAACCAGTACTTC.

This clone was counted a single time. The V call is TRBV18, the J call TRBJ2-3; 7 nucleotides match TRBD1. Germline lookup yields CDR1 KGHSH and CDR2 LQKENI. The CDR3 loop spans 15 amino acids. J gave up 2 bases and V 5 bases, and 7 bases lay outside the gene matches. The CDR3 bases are TGTGCCAGCTCAGCACAGGGGCCGTACACAGATACGCAGTATTTT. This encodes CASSAQGPYTDTQYF.

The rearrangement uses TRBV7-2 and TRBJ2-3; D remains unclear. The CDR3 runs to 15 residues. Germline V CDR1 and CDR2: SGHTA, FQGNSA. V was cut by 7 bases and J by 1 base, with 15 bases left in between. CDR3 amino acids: CASTPRTGGTDTQYF. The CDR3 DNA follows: TGTGCCAGCACCCCTAGAACTGGAGGCACAGATACGCAGTATTTT.

CDR3 amino acids: CASSAGMPTDTQYF. CDR3 sequence (DNA): TGTGCCAGCAGCGCGGGAATGCCCACAGATACGCAGTATTTT. J is TRBJ2-3 and V is TRBV9, with D tentatively TRBD2 (5 bases). The CDR3 length is 14 residues. CDR1 is SGDLS, CDR2 YYNGEE, per germline. V was shortened by 3 bases and J by 2 bases, with 10 bases between the two germline ends.

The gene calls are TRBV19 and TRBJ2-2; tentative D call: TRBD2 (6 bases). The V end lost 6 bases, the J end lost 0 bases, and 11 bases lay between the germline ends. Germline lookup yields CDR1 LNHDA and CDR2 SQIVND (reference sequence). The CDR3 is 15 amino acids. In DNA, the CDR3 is TGTGCCAGTAGCTCTGGGACTGCGAACACCGGGGAGCTGTTTTTT. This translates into CASSSGTANTGELFF. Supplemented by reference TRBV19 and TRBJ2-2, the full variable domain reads DGGITQSPKYLFRKEGQNVTLSCEQNLNHDAMYWYRQDPGQGLRLIYYSQIVNDFQKGDIAEGYSVSREKKESFPLTVTSAQKNPTAFYLCASSSGTANTGELFFGEGSRLTVL.

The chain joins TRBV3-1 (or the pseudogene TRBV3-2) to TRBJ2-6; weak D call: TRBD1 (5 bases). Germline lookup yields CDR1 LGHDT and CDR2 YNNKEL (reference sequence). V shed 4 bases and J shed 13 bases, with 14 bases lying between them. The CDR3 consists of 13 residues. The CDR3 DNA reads TGTGCCAGCAGCCCTCTCGACAGATGGGTCCTGACTTTC. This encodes CASSPLDRWVLTF.

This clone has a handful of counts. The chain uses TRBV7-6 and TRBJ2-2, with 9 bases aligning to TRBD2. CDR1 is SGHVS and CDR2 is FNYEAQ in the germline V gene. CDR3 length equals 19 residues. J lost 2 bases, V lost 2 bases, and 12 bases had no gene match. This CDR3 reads CASSLFPPGTSINTGELFF. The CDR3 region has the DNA TGTGCCAGCAGCTTATTCCCTCCCGGGACTAGCATTAACACCGGGGAGCTGTTTTTT. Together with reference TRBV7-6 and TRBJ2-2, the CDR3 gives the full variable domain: GAGVSQSPRYKVTKRGQDVALRCDPISGHVSLYWYRQALGQGPEFLTYFNYEAQQDKSGLPNDRFSAERPEGSISTLTIQRTEQRDSAMYRCASSLFPPGTSINTGELFFGEGSRLTVL.

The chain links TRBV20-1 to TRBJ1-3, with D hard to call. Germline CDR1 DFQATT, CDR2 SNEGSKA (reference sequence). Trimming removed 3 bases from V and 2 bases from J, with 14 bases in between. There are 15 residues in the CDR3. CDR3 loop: CSASGGILAGNTIYF. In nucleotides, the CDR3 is TGCAGTGCTAGTGGAGGAATTCTGGCTGGAAACACCATATATTTT.

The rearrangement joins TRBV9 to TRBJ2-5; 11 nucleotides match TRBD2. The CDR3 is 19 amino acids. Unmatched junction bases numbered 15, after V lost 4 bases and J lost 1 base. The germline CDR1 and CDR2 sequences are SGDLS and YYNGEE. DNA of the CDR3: TGTGCCAGCAGCTTAAGTGCTGGGGTGGGGACTAGCGGCCAAGAGACCCAGTACTTC. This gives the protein CASSLSAGVGTSGQETQYF.

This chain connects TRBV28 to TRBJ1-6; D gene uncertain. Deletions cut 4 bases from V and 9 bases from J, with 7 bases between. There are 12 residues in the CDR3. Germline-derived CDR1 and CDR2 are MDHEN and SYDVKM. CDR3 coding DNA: TGTGCCAGCAGTTCTTCCCTTTCACCCCTCCACTTT. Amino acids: CASSSSLSPLHF. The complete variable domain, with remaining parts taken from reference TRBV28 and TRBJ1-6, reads DVKVTQSSRYLVKRTGEKVFLECVQDMDHENMFWYRQDPGLGLRLIYFSYDVKMKEKGDIPEGYSVSREKKERFSLILESASTNQTSMYLCASSSSLSPLHFGNGTRLTVT.

CDR3 sequence reads: CASSNTGGRDEAFF. In nucleotides, the CDR3 is TGCGCCAGCAGCAATACAGGGGGCAGAGATGAAGCTTTCTTT. The chain combines TRBV5-1 with TRBJ1-1; 9 bases are shared with TRBD1. The ends lost 4 bases at V and 7 bases at J; junction bases unmatched: 8. The CDR3 runs to 14 residues. Looked up from germline, CDR1 is SGHRS and CDR2 is YFSETQ.

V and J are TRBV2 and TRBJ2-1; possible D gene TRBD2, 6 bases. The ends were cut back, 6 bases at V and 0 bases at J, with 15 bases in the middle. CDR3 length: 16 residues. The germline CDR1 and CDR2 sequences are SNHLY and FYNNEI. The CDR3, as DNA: TGTGCCAGCAGACGTGGAGGGGCTACCTCCTACAATGAGCAGTTCTTC. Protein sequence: CASRRGGATSYNEQFF.

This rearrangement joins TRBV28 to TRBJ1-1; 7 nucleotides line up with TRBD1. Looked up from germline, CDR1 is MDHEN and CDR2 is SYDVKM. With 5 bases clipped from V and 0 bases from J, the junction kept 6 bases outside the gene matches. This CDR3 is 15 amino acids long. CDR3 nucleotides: TGTGCCAGCAGTGCCCACGGGACAGTGAACACTGAAGCTTTCTTT. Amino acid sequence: CASSAHGTVNTEAFF.

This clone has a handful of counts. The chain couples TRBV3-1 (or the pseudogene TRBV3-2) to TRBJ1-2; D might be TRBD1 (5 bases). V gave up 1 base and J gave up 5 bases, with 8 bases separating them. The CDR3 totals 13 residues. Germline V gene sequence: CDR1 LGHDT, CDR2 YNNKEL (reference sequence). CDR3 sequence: CASSQAQGYGYTF. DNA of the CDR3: TGTGCCAGCAGCCAAGCGCAGGGTTATGGCTACACCTTC.

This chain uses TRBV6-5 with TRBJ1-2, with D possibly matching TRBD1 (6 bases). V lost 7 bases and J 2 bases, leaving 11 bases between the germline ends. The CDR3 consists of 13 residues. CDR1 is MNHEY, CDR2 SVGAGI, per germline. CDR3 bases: TGTGCCAGCACCGGACAGCCGAACTATGGCTACACCTTC. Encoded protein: CASTGQPNYGYTF.

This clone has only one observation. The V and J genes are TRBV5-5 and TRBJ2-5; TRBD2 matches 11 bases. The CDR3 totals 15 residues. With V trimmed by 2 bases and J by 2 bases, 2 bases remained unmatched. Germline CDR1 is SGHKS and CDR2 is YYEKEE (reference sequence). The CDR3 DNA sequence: TGTGCCAGCAGCTTACTAGCGGGGGAACAAGAGACCCAGTACTTC. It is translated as CASSLLAGEQETQYF.

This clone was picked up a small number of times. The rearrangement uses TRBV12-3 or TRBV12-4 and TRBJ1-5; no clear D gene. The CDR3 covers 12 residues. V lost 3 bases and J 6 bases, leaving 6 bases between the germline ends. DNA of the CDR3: TGTGCCAGCAGTTTTCCGTTTCAGCCCCAGCATTTT. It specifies CASSFPFQPQHF.

CDR3 sequence: CASSESRLYGYTF. The CDR3, as DNA: TGTGCCAGCAGTGAATCACGACTTTATGGCTACACCTTC. This chain links TRBV6-1 with TRBJ1-2, with no clear D. The CDR3 spans 13 residues. Trimming removed 2 bases from V and 5 bases from J, with 9 bases in between. Germline CDR1 is MNHNS and CDR2 is SASEGT.

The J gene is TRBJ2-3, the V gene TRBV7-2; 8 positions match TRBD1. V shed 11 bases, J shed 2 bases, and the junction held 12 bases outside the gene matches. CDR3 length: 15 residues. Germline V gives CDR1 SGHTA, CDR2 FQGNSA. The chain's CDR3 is CACKRGQGDTDTQYF. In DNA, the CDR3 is TGTGCCTGCAAACGCGGACAGGGAGACACAGATACGCAGTATTTT.

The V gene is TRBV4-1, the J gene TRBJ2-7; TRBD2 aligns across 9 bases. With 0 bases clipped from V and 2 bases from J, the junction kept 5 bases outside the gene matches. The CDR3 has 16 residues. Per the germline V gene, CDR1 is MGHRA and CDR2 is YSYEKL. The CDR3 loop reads CASSQDDSGGPYEQYF. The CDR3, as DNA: TGCGCCAGCAGCCAAGATGATAGCGGGGGACCCTACGAGCAGTACTTC.

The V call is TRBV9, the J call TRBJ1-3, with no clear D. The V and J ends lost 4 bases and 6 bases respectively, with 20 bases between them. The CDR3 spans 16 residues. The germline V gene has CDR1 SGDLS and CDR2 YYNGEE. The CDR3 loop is CASSPRQAKVENTIYF. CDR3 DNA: TGTGCCAGCAGCCCCCGCCAGGCAAAGGTAGAAAACACCATATATTTT. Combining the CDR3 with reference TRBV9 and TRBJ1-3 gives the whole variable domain DSGVTQTPKHLITATGQRVTLRCSPRSGDLSVYWYQQSLDQGLQFLIQYYNGEERAKGNILERFSAQQFPDLHSELNLSSLELGDSALYFCASSPRQAKVENTIYFGEGSWLTVV.

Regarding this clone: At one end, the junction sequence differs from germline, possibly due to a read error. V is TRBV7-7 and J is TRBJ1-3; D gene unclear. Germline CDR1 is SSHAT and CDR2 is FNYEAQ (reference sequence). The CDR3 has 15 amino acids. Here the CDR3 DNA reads TGTGCTAGCAGCCCGGGATGGGCGGGTGGAAACACCATATATTTT. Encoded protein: CASSPGWAGGNTIYF.

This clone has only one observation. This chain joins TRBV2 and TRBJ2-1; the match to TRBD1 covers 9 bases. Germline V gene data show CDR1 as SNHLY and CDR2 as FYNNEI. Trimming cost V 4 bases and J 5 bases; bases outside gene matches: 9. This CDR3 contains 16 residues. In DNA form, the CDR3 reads TGTGCCAGCAGTGCCCCTGGGGGACAGGGAAACAATGAGCAGTTCTTC. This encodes CASSAPGGQGNNEQFF.

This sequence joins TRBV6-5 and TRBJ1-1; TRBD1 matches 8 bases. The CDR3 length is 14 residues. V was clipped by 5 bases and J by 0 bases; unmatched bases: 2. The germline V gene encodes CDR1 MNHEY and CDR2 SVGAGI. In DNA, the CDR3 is TGTGCCAGCAGTAACAGGGGGTTGAACACTGAAGCTTTCTTT. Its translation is CASSNRGLNTEAFF.

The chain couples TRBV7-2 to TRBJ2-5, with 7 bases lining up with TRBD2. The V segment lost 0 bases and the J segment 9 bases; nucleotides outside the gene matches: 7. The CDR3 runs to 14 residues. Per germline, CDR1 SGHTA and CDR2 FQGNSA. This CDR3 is CASSLAASGSPQYF. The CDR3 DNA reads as TGTGCCAGCAGCTTAGCGGCTAGCGGATCTCCCCAGTACTTC.